This entry describes one T cell receptor (beta chain). The antigen is unknown. V was pared by 6 bases and J by 3 bases, with 4 bases of the junction left unmatched. The CDR3 contains 14 residues. From germline, CDR1 is SNHLY and CDR2 FYNNEI. Genomic DNA of every subset was divided equally among multiple immunoSEQ plates. Clones were sequenced by immunoSEQ multiplex PCR, and TCRdb holds only the in-frame ones, with some missing. Among around 2.3 million clones, approximately 96% were seen once, and the ten largest hold roughly 0.13%. The sample belongs to a study of shared clonotypes between healthy human individuals. Study outcomes and limitations: The diversity represented, both genetic and in exposure history, was limited by few donors.

The rearrangement uses TRBV2 and TRBJ2-7; TRBD2 matches at 11 bases. The sequence was obtained from a man aged 18 to 30 in good health. The specimen was naive CD4+ T cells sorted from blood. Subset noted: CD45RA+ positively selected. DNA for the CDR3: TGTGCCAGCAGGTGGACTAGCGGGTTCTACGAGCAGTACTTC. Amino acids: CASRWTSGFYEQYF.